Below, one T cell receptor beta chain is given with its context. The target antigen is unknown. The record originates from a study of CD8 T cells in ankylosing spondylitis. Study observations and caveats: A motif of seven or eight highly homologous TCR beta variants was seen as apparently characteristic of ankylosing spondylitis blood. CD8+ cells made up the disease-linked clones, which were relatively rare in peripheral blood. Clones linked to disease were reported to show significant enrichment in matched ankylosing spondylitis synovial fluid.

Quantitative barcoded 5'-RACE was used to prepare TCR beta libraries. TCRdb reprocessed the 5' RACE reads via MiXCR and lists one record per CDR3 protein. This table has 250,000 to 400,000 distinct CDR3 sequences, more than 9% appearing once. From germline, CDR1 is SGHTA and CDR2 FQGNSA. The CDR3 sequence is 16 residues long. With V trimmed by 6 bases and J by 4 bases, 12 bases remained unmatched. The clonotype originates from a female donor with ankylosing spondylitis or in good health (not recorded which). This rearrangement joins TRBV7-2 to TRBJ2-4; 7 nucleotides align to TRBD2. Specimen: blood, either unsorted or a sorted T cell fraction (not recorded which). The CDR3 protein is CASSKISGGSKNIQYF. Here the CDR3 DNA reads TGTGCCAGCAGTAAAATATCCGGGGGGTCGAAAAACATTCAGTACTTC.